This is a list of T cell receptor beta chains from one sample in a study of cytomegalovirus exposure and HLA in healthy donors. Some clones are missing from TCRdb's copy, which holds only in-frame ones; the method was immunoSEQ multiplex PCR. The data show roughly 66,000 clones, approximately 58% seen once. Sequenced material: PBMCs. These receptors were taken from a woman in her fifties or sixties in good health and CMV-seronegative. Each CDR3 is given with its conserved first and last residue. D genes are given only for firm matches. The size of a clone is reported for some rows only, either as once, few or many, or as a class for expanded clones.

J gene | D gene | clone size | V gene | CDR3 protein | CDR3 DNA
TRBJ2-7 | TRBD2 | few | TRBV19 | CASSIQRDSYEQYF | TGTGCCAGTAGTATCCAGCGGGATAGCTACGAGCAGTACTTC
TRBJ2-7 | NA | NA | TRBV6-5 | CASSFGFARGEQYF | TGTGCCAGCAGTTTCGGTTTCGCGCGGGGCGAGCAGTACTTC
TRBJ1-3 | NA | NA | TRBV5-1 | CASSLGGRSSGNTIYF | TGCGCCAGCAGCTTGGGCGGTCGAAGCTCTGGAAACACCATATATTTT
TRBJ2-3 | TRBD1 | NA | TRBV18 | CASSRDRGGDTQYF | TGTGCCAGCTCTAGGGACAGGGGTGGAGATACGCAGTATTTT
TRBJ2-7 | TRBD1 | NA | TRBV5-1 | CASSLLDRRLREQYF | TGCGCCAGCAGCTTATTGGACAGGCGGTTGAGGGAGCAGTACTTC
TRBJ1-1 | TRBD1 | many | TRBV28 | CASSFRGQGFTEAFF | TGTGCCAGCAGTTTTAGGGGACAGGGTTTCACTGAAGCTTTCTTT
TRBJ1-2 | NA | NA | TRBV19 | CASRIRWGYTF | TGTGCCAGTAGGATCCGGTGGGGCTACACCTTC
TRBJ1-3 | NA | NA | TRBV28 | CASRSSAGNTIYF | TGTGCCAGTAGGAGTTCGGCTGGAAACACCATATATTTT
TRBJ2-7 | NA | NA | TRBV6-5 | CASSSLLSYEQYF | TGTGCCAGCAGTTCTCTCTTATCCTACGAGCAGTACTTC
TRBJ2-1 | NA | NA | TRBV5-1 | CASSTGASYNEQFF | TGCGCCAGCAGCACCGGAGCGTCCTACAATGAGCAGTTCTTC
TRBJ1-2 | TRBD1 | NA | TRBV29-1 | CSAYGLGQGRTLLNYGYTF | TGCAGCGCCTATGGCCTAGGACAGGGTAGAACCTTACTCAACTATGGCTACACCTTC
TRBJ2-3 | NA | few | TRBV19 | CASSRTDTQYF | TGTGCCAGTAGTCGGACAGATACGCAGTATTTT
TRBJ1-5 | NA | few | TRBV5-1 | CASSHSGGQPQHF | TGCGCCAGCAGCCATTCGGGAGGGCAGCCCCAGCATTTT
TRBJ1-4 | TRBD1 | NA | TRBV29-1 | CSVEGTGGGKLFF | TGCAGCGTTGAAGGGACAGGGGGCGGAAAACTGTTTTTT
TRBJ2-3 | NA | NA | TRBV9 | CASHPGGPTDTQYF | TGTGCCAGCCACCCGGGGGGCCCCACAGATACGCAGTATTTT
TRBJ2-3 | NA | NA | TRBV4-1 | CASSQVPGADTQYF | TGCGCCAGCAGCCAAGTCCCGGGGGCAGATACGCAGTATTTT
TRBJ2-7 | NA | NA | TRBV28 | CASSSRRQVTYEQYF | TGTGCCAGCAGTTCACGGCGACAGGTAACCTACGAGCAGTACTTC
TRBJ2-7 | NA | NA | TRBV6-1 | CASAARGGLYEQYF | TGTGCCAGCGCCGCTCGGGGAGGCCTCTACGAGCAGTACTTC
TRBJ1-2 | NA | NA | TRBV7-9 | CASSLFSQGQGYTF | TGTGCCAGCAGCTTATTCTCGCAGGGGCAAGGCTACACCTTC
TRBJ2-7 | NA | NA | TRBV27 | CASTDLGGGYHEQYF | TGTGCCAGCACCGACCTGGGCGGGGGCTACCACGAGCAGTACTTC
TRBJ2-2 | TRBD1 | NA | TRBV15 | CATSRVGQDTGELFF | TGTGCCACCAGCAGAGTGGGACAGGACACCGGGGAGCTGTTTTTT
TRBJ1-4 | NA | few | TRBV5-1 | CASSSGVLDEKLFF | TGCGCCAGCAGCTCGGGGGTTTTAGATGAAAAACTGTTTTTT
TRBJ1-4 | NA | NA | TRBV18 | CASCGWANEKLFF | TGTGCCAGCTGCGGGTGGGCTAATGAAAAACTGTTTTTT
TRBJ1-5 | TRBD1 | few | TRBV27 | CASRSTGDWYQPQHF | TGTGCCAGCAGATCAACAGGGGATTGGTATCAGCCCCAGCATTTT
TRBJ1-5 | NA | NA | TRBV29-1 | CSVEWAAGQPQHF | TGCAGCGTTGAATGGGCTGCGGGCCAGCCCCAGCATTTT
TRBJ1-1 | TRBD1 | NA | TRBV4-3 | CASSPGTGENTEAFF | TGCGCCAGCAGCCCTGGGACAGGGGAAAACACTGAAGCTTTCTTT
TRBJ2-2 | TRBD1 | NA | TRBV6-5 | CASSSGTGWTGELFF | TGTGCCAGCAGTTCCGGGACAGGGTGGACCGGGGAGCTGTTTTTT
TRBJ2-7 | TRBD2 | NA | TRBV5-4 | CASSLAAGGSREQYF | TGTGCCAGCAGCTTGGCAGCGGGAGGTTCCCGCGAGCAGTACTTC
TRBJ1-4 | NA | NA | TRBV29-1 | CSVGREGEKLFF | TGCAGCGTTGGCAGGGAGGGTGAAAAACTGTTTTTT
TRBJ2-7 | NA | NA | TRBV6-5 | CASSYTEDISYEQYF | TGTGCCAGCAGTTACACTGAGGACATCTCCTACGAGCAGTACTTC
TRBJ1-1 | NA | NA | TRBV6-5 | CAIGERSTEAFF | TGTGCCATCGGAGAGAGGAGCACTGAAGCTTTCTTT
TRBJ1-1 | TRBD1 | NA | TRBV5-4 | CASRADRATPNTEAFF | TGTGCCAGTCGCGCAGACAGGGCTACGCCGAACACTGAAGCTTTCTTT
TRBJ1-6 | NA | NA | TRBV28 | CASSFQGWNSPLHF | TGTGCCAGCAGTTTTCAGGGATGGAATTCACCCCTCCACTTT
TRBJ1-1 | TRBD1 | NA | TRBV11-3 | CASRWSTGGTEAFF | TGTGCCAGCAGATGGTCGACAGGGGGGACTGAAGCTTTCTTT
TRBJ1-2 | TRBD1 | NA | TRBV7-2 | CASSSNAGGYGYTF | TGTGCCAGCAGCTCAAATGCAGGGGGGTATGGCTACACCTTC
TRBJ1-2 | TRBD1 | NA | TRBV6-5 | CASSYGDRDYGYTF | TGTGCCAGCAGTTACGGTGACAGGGACTATGGCTACACCTTC
TRBJ2-7 | TRBD2 | NA | TRBV5-4 | CASSFDTAGPFPYEQYF | TGTGCCAGCAGCTTCGACACAGCGGGACCTTTCCCCTACGAGCAGTACTTC
TRBJ2-7 | NA | NA | TRBV6-5 | CASRGAYEQYF | TGTGCCAGCAGGGGCGCCTACGAGCAGTACTTC
TRBJ2-7 | TRBD1 | NA | TRBV6-6 | CASSSPLTGTSEQYF | TGTGCCAGCAGCTCTCCCTTGACAGGGACGAGCGAGCAGTACTTC
TRBJ2-3 | NA | NA | TRBV5-6 | CASSPTSTDTQYF | TGTGCCAGCAGCCCTACTAGCACAGATACGCAGTATTTT
TRBJ2-4 | NA | NA | TRBV7-9 | CASSQRENIQYF | TGTGCCAGCAGCCAGCGGGAAAACATTCAGTACTTC
TRBJ1-1 | NA | once | TRBV5-1 | CASSLSGTEAFF | TGCGCCAGCAGCTTGAGCGGTACTGAAGCTTTCTTT
TRBJ1-2 | NA | NA | TRBV6-5 | CASSYGQESSYGYTF | TGTGCCAGCAGTTACGGGCAGGAATCCTCCTATGGCTACACCTTC
TRBJ1-1 | TRBD1 | NA | TRBV4-1 | CASSQPGQLWTEAFF | TGCGCCAGCAGCCAGCCGGGACAGTTGTGGACTGAAGCTTTCTTT
TRBJ2-7 | NA | NA | TRBV2 | CASSPTYEQYF | TGTGCCAGCAGCCCTACCTACGAGCAGTACTTC
TRBJ2-1 | TRBD2 | many | TRBV2 | CASSRMGGYNEQFF | TGTGCCAGCAGTAGGATGGGGGGGTACAATGAGCAGTTCTTC
TRBJ2-7 | NA | NA | TRBV7-2 | CASSLDVGVEQYF | TGTGCCAGCAGTTTAGACGTCGGAGTCGAGCAGTACTTC
TRBJ2-7 | NA | NA | TRBV20-1 | CSARQALEQYF | TGCAGTGCTCGACAGGCCCTGGAGCAGTACTTC
TRBJ1-2 | NA | NA | TRBV19 | CASSGSGAHGYTF | TGTGCCAGTAGCGGATCAGGGGCACACGGCTACACCTTC
TRBJ1-2 | NA | NA | TRBV19 | CASSTLGQLPNYGYTF | TGTGCCAGTAGTACCCTAGGACAGCTTCCTAACTATGGCTACACCTTC
TRBJ1-2 | NA | NA | TRBV29-1 | CSARAHNSGGYTF | TGCAGCGCCCGGGCCCACAACAGCGGTGGCTACACCTTC
TRBJ2-5 | TRBD1 | NA | TRBV9 | CASSVGGRGETQYF | TGTGCCAGCAGCGTAGGGGGCAGGGGGGAGACCCAGTACTTC
TRBJ2-3 | TRBD2 | NA | TRBV4-3 | CASSQDRPGGGDTQYF | TGCGCCAGCAGCCAAGATCGCCCGGGAGGAGGGGATACGCAGTATTTT
TRBJ1-1 | TRBD1 | NA | TRBV5-1 | CASSVGGSEAFF | TGCGCCAGCAGCGTAGGGGGCTCTGAAGCTTTCTTT